Below, 2 T cell receptor beta chains from the same sample are listed, as sequenced in a study of cytomegalovirus exposure and HLA in healthy donors. The PCR had 60 Vbeta and 13 Jbeta primers. Profiled with immunoSEQ multiplex PCR; TCRdb holds only in-frame clones, not every one. Of approximately 200,000 clones in the sample, roughly 77% were seen once. The specimen was PBMCs. All receptors come from a woman between 25 and 40 years old in good health and CMV-seropositive.

V and J are TRBV5-1 and TRBJ1-2; 11 bases are shared with TRBD1. CDR1 and CDR2 (germline): SGHRS, YFSETQ. Trimming cost V 4 bases and J 5 bases; bases outside gene matches: 7. The CDR3 extends over 15 amino acids. The CDR3 sequence is CASSQPGTGGYGYTF. The CDR3, as DNA: TGCGCCAGCAGCCAGCCAGGGACAGGGGGTTATGGCTACACCTTC.

J is TRBJ2-7 and V is TRBV10-1; D might be TRBD2 (6 bases). Per the germline V gene, CDR1 is WNHNN and CDR2 is SYGVQD (reference sequence). Trimming pared 3 bases from V and 1 base from J, leaving 10 bases between. The CDR3 contains 14 residues. CDR3 nucleotide sequence: TGCGCCAGCAGTGAAGGAGGGCTTTCCTACGAGCAGTACTTC. This gives the protein CASSEGGLSYEQYF.